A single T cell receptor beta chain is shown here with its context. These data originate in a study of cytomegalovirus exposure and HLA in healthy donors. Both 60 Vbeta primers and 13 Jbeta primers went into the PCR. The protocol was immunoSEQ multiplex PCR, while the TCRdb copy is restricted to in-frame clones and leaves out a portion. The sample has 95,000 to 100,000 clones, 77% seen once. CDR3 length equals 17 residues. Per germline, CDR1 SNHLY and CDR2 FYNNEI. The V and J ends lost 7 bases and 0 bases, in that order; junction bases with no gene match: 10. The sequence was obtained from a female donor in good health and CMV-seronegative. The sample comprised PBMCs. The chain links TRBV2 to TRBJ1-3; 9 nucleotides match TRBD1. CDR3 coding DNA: TGTGCCAGCACCCCGGACAGGGGAACCTACTCTGGAAACACCATATATTTT. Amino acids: CASTPDRGTYSGNTIYF. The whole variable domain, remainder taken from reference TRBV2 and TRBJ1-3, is EPEVTQTPSHQVTQMGQEVILRCVPISNHLYFYWYRQILGQKVEFLVSFYNNEISEKSEIFDDQFSVERPDGSNFTLKIRSTKLEDSAMYFCASTPDRGTYSGNTIYFGEGSWLTVV.